This T cell receptor beta chain was sequenced for a study of shared clonotypes between healthy human individuals. Trimming removed 7 bases at V and 0 bases at J, with 12 bases between. The germline V gene has CDR1 LNHDA and CDR2 SQIVND (reference sequence). The CDR3 runs to 14 residues. Profiling relied on immunoSEQ multiplex PCR, and the TCRdb table lists in-frame clones only, not all of them. The sample includes 2 million to 3 million clones, under 95% of them seen just once. What was sequenced was naive CD4+ T cells from PBMCs. Described subset: CD45RA+ positively selected. The TCR originated in a man in his late teens or twenties in good health. Some clones in this sample may be carry-over from other donors' samples. The rearrangement links TRBV19 to TRBJ1-1; D ambiguous. CDR3 DNA sequence: TGTGCCAGTAAGACGGGCTACATGAACACTGAAGCTTTCTTT. The encoded protein is CASKTGYMNTEAFF.